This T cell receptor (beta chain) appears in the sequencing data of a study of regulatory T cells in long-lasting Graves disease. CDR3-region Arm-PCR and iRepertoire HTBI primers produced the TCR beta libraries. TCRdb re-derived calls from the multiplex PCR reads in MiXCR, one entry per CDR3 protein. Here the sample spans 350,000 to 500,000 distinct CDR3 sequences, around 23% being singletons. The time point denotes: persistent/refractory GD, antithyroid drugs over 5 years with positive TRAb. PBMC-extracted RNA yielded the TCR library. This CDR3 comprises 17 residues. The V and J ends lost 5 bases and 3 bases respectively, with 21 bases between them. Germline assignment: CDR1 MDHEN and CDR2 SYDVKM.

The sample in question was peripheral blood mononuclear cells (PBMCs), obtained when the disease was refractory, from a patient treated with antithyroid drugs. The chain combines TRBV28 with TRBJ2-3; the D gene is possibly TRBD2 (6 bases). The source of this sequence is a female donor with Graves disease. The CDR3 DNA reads TGTGCCAGCAGTCCCACCCTGCGGCTAGCGAGTACAGATACGCAGTATTTT. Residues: CASSPTLRLASTDTQYF. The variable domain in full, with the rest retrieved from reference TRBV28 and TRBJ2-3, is DVKVTQSSRYLVKRTGEKVFLECVQDMDHENMFWYRQDPGLGLRLIYFSYDVKMKEKGDIPEGYSVSREKKERFSLILESASTNQTSMYLCASSPTLRLASTDTQYFGPGTRLTVL.